This entry features one T cell receptor (beta chain) sequence. The antigen is unknown. These data originate in a study of CXCR3-negative and CXCR3-positive naive CD8 T cells. The sorter processed each CD8+ T cell subset in triplicate at some 330,000 cells apiece. Naive CD8+ T cells displayed a CD45RO-CCR7+CD27+CD95- phenotype. The TRB libraries of cDNA were built by UMI-labeled 5' RACE. No DNA is given; TCRdb re-called the 5' RACE reads and lists each CDR3 protein once. In all, the sample yields 90,000 to 100,000 distinct CDR3 sequences. This CDR3 has 15 amino acids. Germline CDR1 reads MGHRA; CDR2 reads YSYEKL. General study results and limits: Naive cells with CXCR3 showed TRB CDR3s that were more hydrophobic than those in CXCR3-negative naive cells.

This TCR came from a human donor in good health. Some clones in this sample may be carry-over from other donors' samples. The sample was naive CXCR3- CD8+ T cells from blood. The subset is: CD45RO-CCR7+CD27+CD95- naive CD8+ T cells lacking CXCR3 (TNR3-). This sequence joins TRBV4-1 and TRBJ2-1; there is no DNA to check the TCRdb D call of TRBD2. CDR3 amino acids: CASSQSLADPNEQFF.